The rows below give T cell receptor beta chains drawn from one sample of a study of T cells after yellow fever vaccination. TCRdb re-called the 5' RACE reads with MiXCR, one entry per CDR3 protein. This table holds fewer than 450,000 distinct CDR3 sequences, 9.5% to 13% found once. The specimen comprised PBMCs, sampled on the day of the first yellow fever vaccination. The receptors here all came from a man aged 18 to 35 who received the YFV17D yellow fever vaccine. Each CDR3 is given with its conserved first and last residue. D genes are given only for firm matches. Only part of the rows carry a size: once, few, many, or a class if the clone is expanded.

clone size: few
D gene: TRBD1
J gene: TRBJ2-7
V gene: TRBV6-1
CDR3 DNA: TGTGCCAGCAGTCAGGGGACAGGACAAATAAGGTACTTC
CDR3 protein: CASSQGTGQIRYF

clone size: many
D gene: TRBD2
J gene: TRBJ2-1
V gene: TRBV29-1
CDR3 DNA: TGCAGCGTTCCGACTAGCGGGGCCTACAATGAGCAGTTCTTC
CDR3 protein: CSVPTSGAYNEQFF

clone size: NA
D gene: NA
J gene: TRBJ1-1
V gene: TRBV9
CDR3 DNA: TGTGCCAGCAGCAAAGGGACGGAAAATGAAGCTTTCTTT
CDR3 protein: CASSKGTENEAFF

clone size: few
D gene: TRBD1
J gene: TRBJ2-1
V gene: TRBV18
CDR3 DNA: TGTGCCAGCTCACCGACAGGGGATTACAATGAGCAGTTCTTC
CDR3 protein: CASSPTGDYNEQFF

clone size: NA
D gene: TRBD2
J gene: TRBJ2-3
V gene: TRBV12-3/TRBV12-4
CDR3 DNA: TGTACCCTCAGTCGCGACTGGGCTAGCGGGGGGGCTACAGATACGCAGTATTTT
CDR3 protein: CTLSRDWASGGATDTQYF

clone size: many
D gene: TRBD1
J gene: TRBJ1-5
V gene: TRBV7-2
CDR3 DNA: TGTGCCAGCAGCTCCCAGGGGGGGCAGCCCCAGCATTTT
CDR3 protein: CASSSQGGQPQHF

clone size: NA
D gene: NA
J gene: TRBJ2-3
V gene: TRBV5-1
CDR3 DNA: TGCGCCAGCAGCTTGGAGGTCAGGGTGAAGCCAGATACGCAGTATTTT
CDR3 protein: CASSLEVRVKPDTQYF

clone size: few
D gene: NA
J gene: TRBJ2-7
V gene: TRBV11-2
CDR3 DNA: TGTGCCAGCAGCACCACGACAGGCAGGTGGTACGAGCAGTACTTC
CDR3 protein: CASSTTTGRWYEQYF

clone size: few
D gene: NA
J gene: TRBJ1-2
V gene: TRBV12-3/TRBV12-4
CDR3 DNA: TGTGCCAGCAGTTTTTGGGGAATAGGCTACACCTTC
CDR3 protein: CASSFWGIGYTF

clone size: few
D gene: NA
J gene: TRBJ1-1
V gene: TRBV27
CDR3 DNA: TGTGCCAGCAGTTCAACAGTTGAGACTGAAGCTTTCTTT
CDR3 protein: CASSSTVETEAFF

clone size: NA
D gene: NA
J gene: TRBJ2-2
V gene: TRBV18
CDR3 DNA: TGTGCCAGCTCACCTCGAAATACAGGGACCGGGGAGCTGTTTTTT
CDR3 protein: CASSPRNTGTGELFF

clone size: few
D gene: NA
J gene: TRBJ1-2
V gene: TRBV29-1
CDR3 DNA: TGCAGCGTTGAGGTGACCCCTATTTCTGGTTACACCTTC
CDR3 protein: CSVEVTPISGYTF

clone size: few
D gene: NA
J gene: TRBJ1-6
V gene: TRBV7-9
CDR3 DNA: TGTGCCAGCAGCCCACAGGGCCGGGAAAATTCACCCCTCCACTTT
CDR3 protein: CASSPQGRENSPLHF

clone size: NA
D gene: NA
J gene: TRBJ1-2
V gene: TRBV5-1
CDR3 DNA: TGCGCCAGCAGCTTGGCAGGGGACCTCTATGGCTACACCTTC
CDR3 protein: CASSLAGDLYGYTF

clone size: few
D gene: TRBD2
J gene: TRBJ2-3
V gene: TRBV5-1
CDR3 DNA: TGCGCCAGCAAGGGCACCGGGACTAGCTTGGATACGCAGTATTTT
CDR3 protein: CASKGTGTSLDTQYF

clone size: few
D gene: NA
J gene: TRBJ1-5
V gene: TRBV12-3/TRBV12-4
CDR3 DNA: TGTGCCAGCACGGACAGCCCCAATCAGCCCCAGCATTTT
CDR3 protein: CASTDSPNQPQHF

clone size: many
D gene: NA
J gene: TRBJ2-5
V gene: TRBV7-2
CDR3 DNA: TGTGCCAGCAGCTTATCGCCCTGGCACGGTGACCAAGAGACCCAGTACTTC
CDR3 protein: CASSLSPWHGDQETQYF

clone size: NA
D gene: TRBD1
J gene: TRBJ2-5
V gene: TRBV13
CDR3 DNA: TGTGCCAGCAGCGAGGACAGGGTTAAAGAGACCCAGTACTTC
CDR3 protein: CASSEDRVKETQYF

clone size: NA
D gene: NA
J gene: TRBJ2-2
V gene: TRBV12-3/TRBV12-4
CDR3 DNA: TGTGCCAGCACTGGGGGCACCACGAACACCGGGGAGCTGTTTTTT
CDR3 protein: CASTGGTTNTGELFF

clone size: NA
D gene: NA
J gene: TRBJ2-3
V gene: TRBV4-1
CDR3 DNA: TGCGCCAGCAGCCAAGTTCCAGTCACAGATACGCAGTATTTT
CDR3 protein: CASSQVPVTDTQYF

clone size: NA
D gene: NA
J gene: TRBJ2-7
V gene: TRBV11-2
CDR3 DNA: TGTGCCAGCAGCTCCCGGACCCAGGACAACGAGCAGTACTTC
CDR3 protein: CASSSRTQDNEQYF

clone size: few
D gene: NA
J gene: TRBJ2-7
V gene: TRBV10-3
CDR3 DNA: TGTGCCATCAGTGAGCGTAATGGGGGCCACTACGAGCAGTACTTC
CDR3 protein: CAISERNGGHYEQYF

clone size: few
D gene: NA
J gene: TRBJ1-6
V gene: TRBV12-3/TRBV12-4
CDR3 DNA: TGTGCCAGCTTACCAACAGCCCAGCGGAATTCACCCCTCCACTTT
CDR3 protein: CASLPTAQRNSPLHF

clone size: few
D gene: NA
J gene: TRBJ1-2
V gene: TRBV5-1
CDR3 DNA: TGCGCCAGCAGCGTAGGCCGGGATGGCTACACCTTC
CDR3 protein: CASSVGRDGYTF

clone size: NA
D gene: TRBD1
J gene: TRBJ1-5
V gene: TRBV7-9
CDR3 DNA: TGTGCCAGCAGCCAGACAGGGGGCGGGCAGCCCCAGCATTTT
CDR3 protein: CASSQTGGGQPQHF

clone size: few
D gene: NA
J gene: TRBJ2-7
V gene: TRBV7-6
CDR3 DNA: TGTGCCAGCAGCTTAGAGGCGGGGACCTACTACGAGCAGTACTTC
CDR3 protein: CASSLEAGTYYEQYF

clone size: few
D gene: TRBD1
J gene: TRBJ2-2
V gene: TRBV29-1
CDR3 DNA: TGCAGCGTGGCCGGGACAGAAAAGAACACCGGGGAGCTGTTTTTT
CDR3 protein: CSVAGTEKNTGELFF

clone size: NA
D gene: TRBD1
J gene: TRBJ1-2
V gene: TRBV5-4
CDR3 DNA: TGTGCCAGCAGCTTGGCTCTCTCTAGGCAGGGGGCTAACTATGGCTACACCTTC
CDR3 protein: CASSLALSRQGANYGYTF